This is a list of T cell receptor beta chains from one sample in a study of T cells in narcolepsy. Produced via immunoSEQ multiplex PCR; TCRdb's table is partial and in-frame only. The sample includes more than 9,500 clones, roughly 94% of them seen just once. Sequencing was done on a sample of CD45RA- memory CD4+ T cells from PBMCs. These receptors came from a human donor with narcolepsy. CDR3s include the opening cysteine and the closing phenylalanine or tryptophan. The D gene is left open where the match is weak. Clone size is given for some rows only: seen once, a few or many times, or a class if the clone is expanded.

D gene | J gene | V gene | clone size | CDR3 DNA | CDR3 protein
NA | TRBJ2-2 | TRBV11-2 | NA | TGTGCCAGCAGCTTACCGTTTCCCGGGGAGCTGTTTTTT | CASSLPFPGELFF
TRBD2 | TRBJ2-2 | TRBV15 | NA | TGTGCCACCAGCAGAGATCCGTTACTAGCGGGGGACACCGGGGAGCTGTTTTTT | CATSRDPLLAGDTGELFF
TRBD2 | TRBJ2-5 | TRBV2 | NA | TGTGCCAGCAGTGTTACTAGCGGCACTACTCCCCAGTACTTC | CASSVTSGTTPQYF
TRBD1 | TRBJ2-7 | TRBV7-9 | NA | TGTGCCAGCAGCTTCGGACAGGGGGCGATCGAGCAGTACTTC | CASSFGQGAIEQYF
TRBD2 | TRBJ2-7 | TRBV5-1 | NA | TGCGCCAGCAGCTTGGACCTAGCGGGGGGGTCCTACGAGCAGTACTTC | CASSLDLAGGSYEQYF
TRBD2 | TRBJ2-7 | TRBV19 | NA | TGTGCCAGTAGTATGCTAGCGGGAGCCTGGTACGAGCAGTACTTC | CASSMLAGAWYEQYF
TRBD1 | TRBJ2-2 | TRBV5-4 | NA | TGTGCCAGCAGCTTGGTGTCAGGGGGTTACGGGGAGCTGTTTTTT | CASSLVSGGYGELFF
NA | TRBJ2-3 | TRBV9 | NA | TGTGCCAGCAGCGTAGCAACAGGACTCGTGGATACGCAGTATTTT | CASSVATGLVDTQYF
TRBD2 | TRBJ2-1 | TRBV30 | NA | TGTGCCTGGAGCGCCGGGACTAGCGGGGGAAATGAGCAGTTCTTC | CAWSAGTSGGNEQFF
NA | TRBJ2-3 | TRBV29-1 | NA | TGCAGCGTTCGCAGGGGCATAGGCACAGATACGCAGTATTTT | CSVRRGIGTDTQYF
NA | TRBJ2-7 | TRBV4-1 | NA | TGCGCCAGCAGCCAAAGTCTAGCGCGGGCCTACGAGCAGTACTTC | CASSQSLARAYEQYF
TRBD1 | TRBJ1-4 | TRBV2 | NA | TGTGCCAGCATGGTTACACAGGGGGGAAGTGAAAAACTGTTTTTT | CASMVTQGGSEKLFF
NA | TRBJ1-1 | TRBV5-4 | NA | TGTGCCAGCAGCTTGGGGGGCGGTAACACTGAAGCTTTCTTT | CASSLGGGNTEAFF
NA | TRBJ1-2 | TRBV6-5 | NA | TGTGCCAGCAGTGGATCTAACTATGGCTACACCTTC | CASSGSNYGYTF
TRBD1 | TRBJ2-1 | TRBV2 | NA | TGTGCCAGCAGACGGGACAGGGGTCTTGGGCATGAGCAGTTCTTC | CASRRDRGLGHEQFF
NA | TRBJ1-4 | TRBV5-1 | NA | TGCGCCAGCTCCCTAGGGGGGGCAGATGAAAAACTGTTTTTT | CASSLGGADEKLFF
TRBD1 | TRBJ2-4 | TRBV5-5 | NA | TGTGCCAGCAGCGCGCCCGACAGGGGTTGGCACATTCAGTACTTC | CASSAPDRGWHIQYF
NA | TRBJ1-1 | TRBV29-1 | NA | TGCAGCGTTGAAGATAAAAAGGCTTTCTTT | CSVEDKKAFF
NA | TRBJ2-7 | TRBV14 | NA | TGTGCCAGCAGCCCCGTGATGAGCTCCTACGAGCAGTACTTC | CASSPVMSSYEQYF
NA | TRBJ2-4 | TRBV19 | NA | TGTGCCAGTAGTATACGGCAGAAAAACATTCAGTACTTC | CASSIRQKNIQYF
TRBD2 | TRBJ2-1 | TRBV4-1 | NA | TGCGCCAGCAGCCTATTATCGACTAGCGGGGGGGGCAATGAGCAGTTCTTC | CASSLLSTSGGGNEQFF
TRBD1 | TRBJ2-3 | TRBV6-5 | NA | TGTGCCAGCAGGACAGGGGGTATAGATACGCAGTATTTT | CASRTGGIDTQYF
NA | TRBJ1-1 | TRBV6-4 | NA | TGTGCCAGCAGGGGAATAGGGACTGAAGCTTTCTTT | CASRGIGTEAFF
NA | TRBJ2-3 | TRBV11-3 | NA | TGTGCCAGCAGCTTAAGCAGGTCAAGGCCAGATACGCAGTATTTT | CASSLSRSRPDTQYF
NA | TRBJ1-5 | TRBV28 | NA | TGTGCCAGCAGAGGATCAGGGGATAGCAATCAGCCCCAGCATTTT | CASRGSGDSNQPQHF
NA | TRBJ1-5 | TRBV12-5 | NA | TGTGCTAGTGGTTTGATGGACAATCAGCCCCAGCATTTT | CASGLMDNQPQHF
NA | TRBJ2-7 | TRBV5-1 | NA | TGCGCCAGTCACGTTTCGGGCGTCTCCACCCAGAGAGAGCAGTACTTC | CASHVSGVSTQREQYF
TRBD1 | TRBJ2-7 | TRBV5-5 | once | TGTGCCAGCAGCTTGGTAGGACAGGGGAAGTACGAGCAGTACTTC | CASSLVGQGKYEQYF
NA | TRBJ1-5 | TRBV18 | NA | TGTGCCAGCTCACTAGAGGGGATTGGCAATCAGCCCCAGCATTTT | CASSLEGIGNQPQHF
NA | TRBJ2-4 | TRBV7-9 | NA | TGTGCCAGCAGTTCCATTAGCGTTTTAGCCAAAAACATTCAGTACTTC | CASSSISVLAKNIQYF
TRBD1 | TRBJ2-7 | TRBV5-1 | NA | TGCGCCAGCAGCCTAAGGACAGGATCCTACGAGCAGTACTTC | CASSLRTGSYEQYF
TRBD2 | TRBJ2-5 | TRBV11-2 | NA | TGTGCCAGCAGCGGGATAGCGGGGTCCCAAGAGACCCAGTACTTC | CASSGIAGSQETQYF
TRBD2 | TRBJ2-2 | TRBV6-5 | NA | TGTGCCAGCAGTGGACTAGCGGTTAACACCGGGGAGCTGTTTTTT | CASSGLAVNTGELFF
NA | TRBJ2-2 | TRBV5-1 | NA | TGCGCCAGCAGCTTTATGGGCCCAAACACCGGGGAGCTGTTTTTT | CASSFMGPNTGELFF
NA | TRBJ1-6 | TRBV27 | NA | TGTGCCAGCAGTAGAGACGGGGCCGGCGATTCACCCCTCCACTTT | CASSRDGAGDSPLHF
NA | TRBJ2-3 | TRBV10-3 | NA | TGTGCCATCAGTGAAGGGCAGGGAAAGCCAGATACGCAGTATTTT | CAISEGQGKPDTQYF
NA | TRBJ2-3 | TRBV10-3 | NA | TGTGCCATCGGGGGGCCGCAAGGGGATACGCAGTATTTT | CAIGGPQGDTQYF
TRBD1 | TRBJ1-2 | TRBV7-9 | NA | TGTGCCAGCAGCTTGGACAGGGTAGATGGCTACACCTTC | CASSLDRVDGYTF
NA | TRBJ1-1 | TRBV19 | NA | TGTGCCAGCCGTACTTTCCAGGGGAACACTGAAGCTTTCTTT | CASRTFQGNTEAFF
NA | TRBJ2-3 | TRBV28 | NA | TGTGCCAGCTCCACTCACACAGATACGCAGTATTTT | CASSTHTDTQYF
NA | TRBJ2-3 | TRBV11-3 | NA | TGTGCCAGCAGCTCAGGACGCCCAGATACGCAGTATTTT | CASSSGRPDTQYF
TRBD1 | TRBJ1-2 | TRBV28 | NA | TGTGCCAGCAAACCAGGGGGAGATGGCGGCTACACCTTC | CASKPGGDGGYTF
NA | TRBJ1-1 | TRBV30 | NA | TGTGCCGGGAGCAGGGGCCAACGCACTGAAGCTTTCTTT | CAGSRGQRTEAFF
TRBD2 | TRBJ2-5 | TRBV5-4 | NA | TGTGCCAGCAGCCCGGGGACTAGCGGGAGGCAAGAGACCCAGTACTTC | CASSPGTSGRQETQYF
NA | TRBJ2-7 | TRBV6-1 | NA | TGTGCCAGCAGAGCGACAGGTCCCGAGGGCGAGCAGTACTTC | CASRATGPEGEQYF
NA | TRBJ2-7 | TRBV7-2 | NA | TGTGCCAGCAGCCTACTGGGGGGTATCAACGAGCAGTACTTC | CASSLLGGINEQYF